This T cell receptor (beta chain) was found in a study of blood T cell repertoires in COVID-19. Study summary: Samples of COVID-19 (acute and convalescent) were obtained from the United States, Italy and Spain. Nucleic acid was either cDNA or gDNA, and it came from T cells, B-cell-depleted T cells, or PBMCs.

Recruits, aged about 18 to 100 years, lived in 25 or so US areas. Sequencing used immunoSEQ multiplex PCR; TCRdb keeps in-frame clones, though not all of them. The repertoire holds about 330,000 clones, with about 92% as singletons. Germline loops: CDR1 PRHDT, CDR2 FYEKMQ (reference sequence). J gave up 2 bases and V 1 base, and 1 base lay outside the gene matches. This CDR3 comprises 14 residues. The rearrangement joins TRBV13 to TRBJ2-7, with 8 bases lining up with TRBD1. The sequenced material came from PBMCs or T cells enriched from blood (not recorded which). The receptor was derived from a woman in her twenties or thirties who had recovered from COVID-19. The CDR3 nucleotides are TGTGCCAGCAGCTTAGCACAGGGGGCCTACGAGCAGTACTTC. This gives the protein CASSLAQGAYEQYF.